What follows are 15 T cell receptor beta chains derived from one specimen sequenced in a study of blood T cell repertoires in COVID-19. Generated by immunoSEQ multiplex PCR, the TCRdb table keeps only in-frame clones and is missing some. The sample consists of about 210,000 clones, just under 85% of them appearing once. The specimen sequenced was peripheral blood. Every receptor here comes from a woman in her forties or fifties with active or convalescent COVID-19.

A single count supports this clone. CDR3 loop: CASSPTGGGLQETQYF. CDR3 DNA: TGTGCCAGCTCACCGACAGGGGGAGGATTACAAGAGACCCAGTACTTC. The chain is built from TRBV18 and TRBJ2-5, with 9 bases matching TRBD1. Germline CDR1 is KGHSH and CDR2 is LQKENI. J lost 2 bases, V lost 3 bases, and 7 bases had no gene match. The length of the CDR3 is 16 residues.

This chain connects TRBV19 to TRBJ2-7, with TRBD1 matching over 7 bases. The CDR3 covers 15 residues. Germline CDR1 LNHDA, CDR2 SQIVND (reference sequence). J lost 2 bases, V lost 8 bases, and 12 bases had no gene match. For the CDR3, the DNA is TGTGCCAGTCGAACTATCGGGACAGAGACCTACGAGCAGTACTTC. It is translated as CASRTIGTETYEQYF.

This chain uses TRBV7-9 with TRBJ1-2, with D maybe TRBD1 (5 bases). Per the germline V gene, CDR1 is SEHNR and CDR2 is FQNEAQ (reference sequence). CDR3 length: 13 amino acids. The ends were cut back, 5 bases at V and 8 bases at J, with 15 bases in the middle. In DNA form, the CDR3 reads TGTGCCAGCAGCCCCGGGGGAAGTATGGGCTACACCTTC. Protein: CASSPGGSMGYTF.

This rearrangement joins TRBV2 to TRBJ2-2, with 7 bases fitting TRBD1. The trim removed 5 bases at V and 5 bases at J, leaving 5 bases unmatched. The CDR3 extends over 14 amino acids. Germline V CDR1 and CDR2: SNHLY, FYNNEI. The CDR3 region has the DNA TGTGCCAGCAGTCTGGACAGGTCTACCGGGGAGCTGTTTTTT. Its translation: CASSLDRSTGELFF.

The chain employs TRBV6-5 and TRBJ1-6; TRBD1 might be the D (6 bases). Germline CDR1 is MNHEY and CDR2 is SVGAGI. CDR3 length: 12 residues. Trimming left V 4 bases short and J 14 bases short, with 12 bases between. CDR3 DNA: TGTGCCAGCAGTTGGACAGATGAGGCCCTCCACTTT. It specifies CASSWTDEALHF.

This clone was seen once. CDR3 in DNA: TGTGCCAGCAGTTACGGGGGGGCAGGAAACACCATATATTTT. Amino acids: CASSYGGAGNTIYF. The chain is built from TRBV6-6 and TRBJ1-3; tentatively, D is TRBD1 (6 bases). V dropped 2 bases and J dropped 4 bases, with 9 bases sitting between them. Germline CDR1 is MNHNY and CDR2 is SVGAGI (reference sequence). This CDR3 has 14 amino acids.

This rearrangement joins TRBV19 to TRBJ1-2, with D uncertain. With 0 bases removed from V and 3 bases from J, the gap between germline ends came to 20 bases. This CDR3 region has 18 residues. CDR1 is LNHDA and CDR2 is SQIVND in the germline V gene (reference sequence). CDR3: CASSIEVRGALGYYGYTF. CDR3 DNA sequence: TGTGCCAGTAGTATAGAAGTAAGAGGAGCCCTCGGTTACTATGGCTACACCTTC.

The chain links TRBV7-2 to TRBJ1-4; D might be TRBD1 (6 bases). The CDR3 is 16 amino acids. The V gene lost 3 bases and the J gene lost 4 bases, with 15 bases spanning the gap. Germline V gene lookup returns CDR1 SGHTA and CDR2 FQGNSA. CDR3 protein: CASSFVGTKVNEKLFF. CDR3 nucleotides: TGTGCCAGCAGCTTCGTCGGGACAAAAGTTAATGAAAAACTGTTTTTT. Full variable domain (outside the CDR3, taken from reference TRBV7-2 and TRBJ1-4): GAGVSQSPSNKVTEKGKDVELRCDPISGHTALYWYRQSLGQGLEFLIYFQGNSAPDKSGLPSDRFSAERTGGSVSTLTIQRTQQEDSAVYLCASSFVGTKVNEKLFFGSGTQLSVL.

The genes are TRBV5-1 and TRBJ1-5; D unresolved. Between the trimmed V and J ends, which lost 0 bases and 5 bases, there was a span of 9 bases. The CDR3 has 14 residues. Germline V gene lookup returns CDR1 SGHRS and CDR2 YFSETQ. CDR3 sequence (DNA): TGCGCCAGCAGCTTGGACGGGAGCGATCAGCCCCAGCATTTT. Its translation: CASSLDGSDQPQHF.

V usage is TRBV7-2 and J usage is TRBJ2-3; D gene unclear. Germline assignment: CDR1 SGHTA and CDR2 FQGNSA. The germline V and J ends were trimmed by 3 bases and 5 bases, with 9 bases remaining between them. This CDR3 region has 13 residues. CDR3 sequence: CASSFKFGDTQYF. The CDR3 DNA follows: TGTGCCAGCAGCTTCAAGTTCGGAGATACGCAGTATTTT. The complete variable domain, with remaining parts taken from reference TRBV7-2 and TRBJ2-3, reads GAGVSQSPSNKVTEKGKDVELRCDPISGHTALYWYRQSLGQGLEFLIYFQGNSAPDKSGLPSDRFSAERTGGSVSTLTIQRTQQEDSAVYLCASSFKFGDTQYFGPGTRLTVL.

The chain joins TRBV2 to TRBJ1-5, with 9 bases aligning to TRBD1. Germline CDR1 SNHLY, CDR2 FYNNEI. Trimming took 8 bases from V and 4 from J; bases not matched to a gene: 6. The CDR3 covers 14 residues. CDR3 sequence reads: CASQGQGRNQPQHF. DNA of the CDR3: TGTGCCAGCCAGGGACAGGGAAGGAATCAGCCCCAGCATTTT. Drawing the rest from reference TRBV2 and TRBJ1-5, the complete variable domain is EPEVTQTPSHQVTQMGQEVILRCVPISNHLYFYWYRQILGQKVEFLVSFYNNEISEKSEIFDDQFSVERPDGSNFTLKIRSTKLEDSAMYFCASQGQGRNQPQHFGDGTRLSIL.

This chain uses TRBV11-3 with TRBJ2-2; 7 bases are a match to TRBD1. CDR1 SGHNT and CDR2 YENEEA come from the germline V gene. This CDR3 region has 15 residues. Losses at the gene ends were 1 base for V and 4 bases for J; bases not matched to a gene: 3. In nucleotides, the CDR3 is TGTGCCAGCAGCTTAGGCAGGGGGTTCACCGGGGAGCTGTTTTTT. Residues: CASSLGRGFTGELFF.

This clone was detected only a few times. The V gene is TRBV7-9, the J gene TRBJ1-1; D is unclear. This CDR3 comprises 12 residues. Germline V gives CDR1 SEHNR, CDR2 FQNEAQ (reference sequence). Trimming cost V 1 base and J 7 bases, with 7 bases left between them. The CDR3 reads CASSLVAHEAFF. The CDR3 DNA follows: TGTGCCAGCAGCTTAGTGGCTCATGAAGCTTTCTTT.

The chain couples TRBV7-9 to TRBJ2-3; 8 nucleotides agree with TRBD1. The germline gives CDR1 SEHNR, CDR2 FQNEAQ (reference sequence). The CDR3 extends over 16 amino acids. The J segment lost 4 bases and the V segment lost 3 bases, leaving 9 bases of the junction unmatched. The CDR3 DNA reads TGTGCCAGCAGCTTCCCCCCGACAGGGGAATCAGATACGCAGTATTTT. As protein: CASSFPPTGESDTQYF.

The chain recombines TRBV3-1 (or the pseudogene TRBV3-2) with TRBJ2-7; 7 bases map to TRBD1. The CDR3 has 15 residues. The V gene's germline CDR1 is LGHDT and CDR2 YNNKEL (reference sequence). J lost 6 bases, V lost 2 bases, and 10 bases had no gene match. The CDR3 DNA sequence: TGTGCCAGCAGCCAATTACAGGGGTCTCCCCTCGAGCAGTACTTC. Protein product: CASSQLQGSPLEQYF.